This TCR beta chain was sequenced for a study of CD8 T cells in Susac syndrome. Reverse transcription of roughly 0.45 to 1 ug RNA was carried out with random hexamers. Multiplex immunoSEQ PCR targeted 54 Vbeta and 13 Jbeta TCR beta segments. TCRdb reprocessed the immunoSEQ multiplex PCR reads via MiXCR and lists one record per CDR3 protein. The table records hundreds of thousands of distinct CDR3 sequences, 90% to 95% of them present only once. Trimming left V 1 base short and J 0 bases short, with 13 bases between. Germline CDR1 and CDR2: SGHTA and FQGNSA. The CDR3 spans 17 residues. The sequenced material came from CD8+ T cells from PBMCs. V and J are TRBV7-2 and TRBJ2-1, with D possibly matching TRBD1 (6 bases). The TCR sequence derives from a human donor with multiple sclerosis. CDR3 bases: TGTGCCAGCAGCTTAGACGGACAGTTTTTCTCCTACAATGAGCAGTTCTTC. Translated, it gives CASSLDGQFFSYNEQFF.